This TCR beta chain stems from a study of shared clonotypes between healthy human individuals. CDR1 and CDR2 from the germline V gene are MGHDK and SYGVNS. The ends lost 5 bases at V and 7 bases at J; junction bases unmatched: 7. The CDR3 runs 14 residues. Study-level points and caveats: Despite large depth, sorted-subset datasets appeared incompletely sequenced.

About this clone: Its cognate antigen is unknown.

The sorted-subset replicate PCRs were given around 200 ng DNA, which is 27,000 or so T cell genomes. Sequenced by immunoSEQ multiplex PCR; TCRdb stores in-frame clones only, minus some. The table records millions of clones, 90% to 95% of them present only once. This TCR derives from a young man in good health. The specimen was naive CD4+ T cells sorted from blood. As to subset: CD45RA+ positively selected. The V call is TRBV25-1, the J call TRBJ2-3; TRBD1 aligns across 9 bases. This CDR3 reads CASSLTGGGYTQYF. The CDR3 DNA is TGTGCCAGCAGTCTAACAGGGGGCGGTTATACGCAGTATTTT.